Each of the 26 T cell receptor beta chains below was sequenced from the same sample in a study of T-cell reconstitution after alpha-beta-depleted transplantation in children. The TCRbeta library incorporated unique molecular identifiers. TCRdb re-called the PCR reads through MiXCR, storing one row per CDR3 protein. The data contain about 610,000 distinct CDR3 sequences, 10% of them singletons. Here the sequenced sample was PBMCs from the stem cell graft donor, taken from the stem cell graft. The receptors here all came from a human donor who donated a stem cell graft to a child with acute myeloid leukemia.

This clonotype was detected a few times. The chain links TRBV5-1 to TRBJ2-5; no definite D call. The CDR3 length is 14 residues. Germline lookup yields CDR1 SGHRS and CDR2 YFSETQ. V lost 5 bases and J lost 3, with 14 bases in between. The CDR3 spells CASSSPGPEETQYF. Here the CDR3 DNA reads TGCGCCAGCAGTTCCCCGGGCCCTGAAGAGACCCAGTACTTC.

This clonotype has a count of ten or more. This sequence joins TRBV12-3 or TRBV12-4 and TRBJ2-7; 7 nucleotides align to TRBD2. The V segment lost 3 bases and the J segment 0 bases; nucleotides outside the gene matches: 2. This CDR3 comprises 14 residues. In DNA, the CDR3 is TGTGCCAGCAGTTTTCAGCGGGACTCCTACGAGCAGTACTTC. As protein: CASSFQRDSYEQYF.

The rearrangement joins TRBV11-2 to TRBJ2-2, with 8 nucleotides matching TRBD2. This CDR3 comprises 15 residues. Germline CDR1 and CDR2: SGHAT and FQNNGV. The trim removed 2 bases at V and 3 bases at J, leaving 2 bases unmatched. Here the CDR3 reads CASSLIGGDTGELFF. The CDR3 DNA reads as TGTGCCAGCAGCTTAATCGGGGGGGACACCGGGGAGCTGTTTTTT.

This chain joins TRBV5-1 and TRBJ1-4; the D is unclear. CDR3 size: 14 residues. The V gene lost 5 bases and the J gene lost 3 bases, with 11 bases spanning the gap. Germline V gene sequence: CDR1 SGHRS, CDR2 YFSETQ. The CDR3 loop reads CASSDGSPNEKLFF. DNA for the CDR3: TGCGCCAGCAGTGACGGCAGTCCTAATGAAAAACTGTTTTTT.

In this sample, this clonotype turned up a few times. The genes are TRBV6-2 or TRBV6-3 and TRBJ1-5; no firm D call. The germline V gene has CDR1 MNHEY and CDR2 SVGEGT. The V end lost 2 bases, the J end lost 0 bases, and 14 bases lay between the germline ends. This CDR3 spans 17 amino acids. CDR3 DNA sequence: TGTGCCAGCAGTTACGAACTCGGAGGAAATAGCAATCAGCCCCAGCATTTT. Translation: CASSYELGGNSNQPQHF.

This clonotype was detected only a few times. J is TRBJ1-4 and V is TRBV11-2; TRBD1 agrees at 7 bases. With V trimmed by 0 bases and J by 5 bases, 12 bases remained unmatched. This CDR3 region has 18 residues. Germline assignment: CDR1 SGHAT and CDR2 FQNNGV. The CDR3 DNA follows: TGTGCCAGCAGCTTAGAAGTCCGTCCGGGACAGAAGAATGAAAAACTGTTTTTT. Its translation is CASSLEVRPGQKNEKLFF.

The chain uses TRBV20-1 and TRBJ1-4; 7 nucleotides line up with TRBD1. Trimming cost V 5 bases and J 7 bases; bases outside gene matches: 7. The CDR3 is made up of 13 amino acids. Per the germline V gene, CDR1 is DFQATT and CDR2 is SNEGSKA (reference sequence). CDR3 amino acids: CSAPDRVGEKLFF. CDR3 coding DNA: TGCAGTGCTCCTGACAGGGTCGGTGAAAAACTGTTTTTT.

The J gene is TRBJ2-3, the V gene TRBV29-1; perhaps D is TRBD1 or TRBD2 (6 bases each). Trimming cost V 7 bases and J 5 bases, with 19 bases left between them. The CDR3 has 14 amino acids. Germline CDR1 SQVTM, CDR2 ANQGSEA. The DNA for the CDR3 is TGCAGCGCAGAAGGGGGGCATTTAAGAGATACGCAGTATTTT. It is translated as CSAEGGHLRDTQYF.

In regard to this clonotype: An end of the junction does not agree with germline; a read error may underlie this. This chain joins TRBV7-7 and TRBJ2-1, with D hard to call. Germline V gene lookup returns CDR1 SSHAT and CDR2 FNYEAQ (reference sequence). This CDR3 is 13 amino acids long. As DNA, the CDR3 is TGTGCTAGCAGCTCGGGCGTGGGGTATGAGCAGTTCTTC. Its protein is CASSSGVGYEQFF. The full variable domain, its missing parts supplied by reference TRBV7-7 and TRBJ2-1, is GAGVSQSPRYKVTKRGQDVTLRCDPISSHATLYWYQQALGQGPEFLTYFNYEAQPDKSGLPSDRFSAERPEGSISTLTIQRTEQRDSAMYRCASSSGVGYEQFFGPGTRLTVL.

This chain joins TRBV20-1 and TRBJ1-5, with unresolved D. Germline CDR1 reads DFQATT; CDR2 reads SNEGSKA (reference sequence). V was pared by 3 bases and J by 6 bases, with 12 bases between. The CDR3 runs 13 residues. CDR3: CSARAQASQPQHF. CDR3 bases: TGCAGTGCTAGGGCCCAGGCGAGTCAGCCCCAGCATTTT.

This clonotype occurred many times. One junction end disagrees with the germline gene, perhaps due to a read error. The chain has TRBV5-1 and TRBJ2-7, with no clear D. CDR1 is SGHRS, CDR2 YFSETQ, per germline. The CDR3 sequence is 13 residues long. CDR3 sequence: CASSLGVSYEQYF. CDR3 DNA sequence: TGTGCCAGCAGTTTAGGTGTCTCCTACGAGCAGTACTTC.

CDR3 region: CASSNRGSGSTDTQYF. The CDR3 DNA follows: TGTGCCAGCAGCAACAGGGGGAGCGGAAGCACAGATACGCAGTATTTT. The V and J genes are TRBV14 and TRBJ2-3; the match to TRBD1 covers 8 bases. Germline V lookup: CDR1 SGHDN, CDR2 FVKESK. V lost 5 bases and J lost 0; bases outside the gene matches: 7. The CDR3 covers 16 residues. Full variable domain (rest looked up from reference TRBV14 and TRBJ2-3): EAGVTQFPSHSVIEKGQTVTLRCDPISGHDNLYWYRRVMGKEIKFLLHFVKESKQDESGMPNNRFLAERTGGTYSTLKVQPAELEDSGVYFCASSNRGSGSTDTQYFGPGTRLTVL.

This clonotype was counted a few times. The chain combines TRBV3-1 with TRBJ1-3; D not resolved. There are 15 residues in the CDR3. Trimming stripped 1 base from V and 2 bases from J, with 9 bases between. Germline V gene sequence: CDR1 LGHDT, CDR2 YNNKEL (reference sequence). The CDR3 loop reads CASSQGSPPGNTIYF. The DNA of the CDR3 is TGTGCCAGCAGCCAAGGTTCCCCCCCTGGAAACACCATATATTTT. Complete variable domain (other parts from reference TRBV3-1 and TRBJ1-3): DTAVSQTPKYLVTQMGNDKSIKCEQNLGHDTMYWYKQDSKKFLKIMFSYNNKELIINETVPNRFSPKSPDKAHLNLHINSLELGDSAVYFCASSQGSPPGNTIYFGEGSWLTVV.

This clonotype was seen a few times. The chain links TRBV28 to TRBJ2-6; TRBD1 agrees at 7 bases. This CDR3 is 17 amino acids long. With 4 bases clipped from V and 0 bases from J, the junction kept 6 bases outside the gene matches. In germline, CDR1 is MDHEN, CDR2 SYDVKM. CDR3 loop: CASSSGQIGSGANVLTF. Here the CDR3 DNA reads TGTGCCAGCAGTTCGGGACAGATAGGCTCTGGGGCCAACGTCCTGACTTTC.

This clonotype was recorded many times. The chain joins TRBV6-1 to TRBJ2-1; D is uncertain. CDR3 length equals 14 residues. Germline lookup yields CDR1 MNHNS and CDR2 SASEGT. Trimming took off 6 bases at V and 4 bases at J, with 13 bases between the two ends. CDR3: CASSSGSFYNEQFF. The CDR3 DNA follows: TGTGCCAGCAGCAGTGGTTCCTTTTACAATGAGCAGTTCTTC.

The genes are TRBV5-1 and TRBJ2-1, with a weak D call TRBD2 (6 bases). Germline V gene lookup returns CDR1 SGHRS and CDR2 YFSETQ. The V gene lost 3 bases and the J gene lost 0 bases, with 13 bases spanning the gap. CDR3 size: 16 residues. The CDR3 region has the DNA TGCGCCAGCAGCTCGGCGGGCGGGATCTCCTACAATGAGCAGTTCTTC. This sequence encodes CASSSAGGISYNEQFF.

In its sample, this clonotype was seen a few times. The chain has TRBV7-2 and TRBJ2-3, with 11 bases fitting TRBD2. From germline, CDR1 is SGHTA and CDR2 FQGNSA. This CDR3 is built from 15 residues. V gave up 5 bases and J gave up 5 bases; unmatched junction bases: 6. The CDR3 is CASSLSGREVDTQYF. CDR3 DNA sequence: TGTGCCAGCAGCCTTAGCGGGAGGGAGGTAGATACGCAGTATTTT.

This clonotype was seen at least ten times. CDR3 coding DNA: TGTGCCAGCAGCCCCCCGACCTTCCCCAATGAGCAGTTCTTC. This encodes CASSPPTFPNEQFF. V is TRBV7-3 and J is TRBJ2-1; no firm D call. The CDR3 extends over 14 amino acids. Germline V lookup: CDR1 SGHTA, CDR2 FQGTGA. V lost 5 bases to trimming and J lost 6 bases, with 14 bases between them. The full variable domain, its missing parts supplied by reference TRBV7-3 and TRBJ2-1, is GAGVSQTPSNKVTEKGKYVELRCDPISGHTALYWYRQSLGQGPEFLIYFQGTGAADDSGLPNDRFFAVRPEGSVSTLKIQRTERGDSAVYLCASSPPTFPNEQFFGPGTRLTVL.

This clonotype has only one observation. The rearrangement uses TRBV11-2 and TRBJ2-2, with 8 bases lining up with TRBD1. The CDR3 is 15 residues long. Germline assignment: CDR1 SGHAT and CDR2 FQNNGV. Losses at the gene ends were 5 bases for V and 7 bases for J; bases not matched to a gene: 9. CDR3 amino acids: CASSPADRASGELFF. The CDR3 DNA sequence: TGTGCCAGCAGCCCCGCGGACAGGGCGAGCGGGGAGCTGTTTTTT.

The chain recombines TRBV5-8 with TRBJ2-2; TRBD1 matches 8 bases. J lost 4 bases, V lost 3 bases, and 8 bases had no gene match. Looked up from germline, CDR1 is SGHTS and CDR2 is YDEGEE. The length of the CDR3 is 16 residues. The CDR3 protein is CASSSAGTGTTGELFF. DNA for the CDR3: TGTGCCAGCAGCTCAGCCGGGACAGGCACCACCGGGGAGCTGTTTTTT. Full variable domain (missing parts from reference TRBV5-8 and TRBJ2-2): EAGVTQSPTHLIKTRGQQATLRCSPISGHTSVYWYQQALGLGLQFLLWYDEGEERNRGNFPPRFSGRQFPNYSSELNVNALELEDSALYLCASSSAGTGTTGELFFGEGSRLTVL.

This clonotype appeared many times. The chain couples TRBV29-1 to TRBJ2-6, with D possibly being TRBD1 (5 bases). The ends were cut back, 3 bases at V and 2 bases at J, with 11 bases in the middle. This CDR3 comprises 15 residues. In germline, CDR1 is SQVTM, CDR2 ANQGSEA. The CDR3: CSVDPGIPGANVLTF. The CDR3 region has the DNA TGCAGCGTTGACCCAGGGATACCTGGGGCCAACGTCCTGACTTTC.

Only a few counts were recorded for this clonotype. The rearrangement links TRBV20-1 to TRBJ1-1; 7 nucleotides align to TRBD1. The CDR3 loop spans 15 amino acids. The V gene's germline CDR1 is DFQATT and CDR2 SNEGSKA (reference sequence). The J segment lost 4 bases and the V segment lost 6 bases, leaving 14 bases of the junction unmatched. CDR3 amino acids: CSARGPTGAGTEAFF. The CDR3 DNA is TGCAGTGCGCGGGGGCCTACAGGGGCGGGCACTGAAGCTTTCTTT.

The chain is built from TRBV20-1 and TRBJ2-1; 7 nucleotides agree with TRBD2. Germline trimming cut 5 bases from V and 2 bases from J; bases unmatched to any gene: 12. CDR1 is DFQATT and CDR2 is SNEGSKA in the germline V gene (reference sequence). This CDR3 is 16 amino acids long. The DNA of the CDR3 is TGCAGTGCTCCCGTCCGGAGCGGGATCGCCTACAATGAGCAGTTCTTC. This translates into CSAPVRSGIAYNEQFF.

This clonotype has a count of ten or more. The chain carries TRBV28 and TRBJ2-2; 9 nucleotides align to TRBD1. V was clipped by 7 bases and J by 4 bases; unmatched bases: 7. Germline lookup yields CDR1 MDHEN and CDR2 SYDVKM. CDR3 length equals 15 residues. Here the CDR3 DNA reads TGTGCCAGCACCCTAAGGACAGGGGTCACCGGGGAGCTGTTTTTT. This gives the protein CASTLRTGVTGELFF. The full variable domain, completed using reference TRBV28 and TRBJ2-2, is DVKVTQSSRYLVKRTGEKVFLECVQDMDHENMFWYRQDPGLGLRLIYFSYDVKMKEKGDIPEGYSVSREKKERFSLILESASTNQTSMYLCASTLRTGVTGELFFGEGSRLTVL.

V usage is TRBV28 and J usage is TRBJ1-2; D is possibly TRBD1 (6 bases). Germline V gives CDR1 MDHEN, CDR2 SYDVKM. CDR3 length: 16 residues. V gave up 4 bases and J gave up 0 bases, with 15 bases separating them. The CDR3 spells CASSSLPGGPNYGYTF. CDR3 sequence (DNA): TGTGCCAGCAGTTCCCTACCCGGGGGGCCTAACTATGGCTACACCTTC.

The gene calls are TRBV7-2 and TRBJ2-5, with 10 bases fitting TRBD2. The V segment lost 1 base and the J segment 3 bases; nucleotides outside the gene matches: 8. Per the germline V gene, CDR1 is SGHTA and CDR2 is FQGNSA. The CDR3 totals 17 residues. The CDR3 DNA follows: TGTGCCAGCAGCTTAGTTTGGAGCGGGAGGGCGGAAGAGACCCAGTACTTC. It yields the protein CASSLVWSGRAEETQYF. Combining the CDR3 with reference TRBV7-2 and TRBJ2-5 gives the whole variable domain GAGVSQSPSNKVTEKGKDVELRCDPISGHTALYWYRQSLGQGLEFLIYFQGNSAPDKSGLPSDRFSAERTGGSVSTLTIQRTQQEDSAVYLCASSLVWSGRAEETQYFGPGTRLLVL.